This T cell receptor (beta chain) was observed in a study of tumor and adjacent non-tumor tissue in lung cancer. Study summary: Aged roughly 31 to 80 years, patients included 10 men and five or six women with stage I to III disease.

This sample's RNA came from whole unsorted tissue. With respect to this clonotype: Here the CDR3 omits its conserved ending phenylalanine or tryptophan, so a read error is the likely source.

The library came from three nested PCR rounds adapted from ARM-PCR protocols. In TCRdb, the multiplex PCR reads were re-called with MiXCR into one record per CDR3 protein. The sample carries 81,000 or so distinct CDR3 sequences, 75% to 90% recorded once. The CDR3 runs 13 residues. CDR1 and CDR2 (germline): ENHRY, SYGVKD. The TCR was taken from a woman between 45 and 60 years old with non-small cell lung cancer. The sample consisted of lung tumor tissue. This sequence joins TRBV10-3 and TRBJ2-3, with 7 positions matching TRBD2. The CDR3 spells CVIRSGTTDTQYI. The CDR3 DNA is TGTGTCATCAGGAGCGGGACCACAGATACGCAGTATATT.